This T cell receptor beta chain was documented in a study of T cell responses to AZD1222 COVID-19 vaccine (TCRdb year 2021). Study-wide context: Because spike-specific TCR depth and breadth did not differ between the two schedules, AZD1222 recipients who got a second dose at roughly 4 weeks were pooled with those who got a second dose at roughly 12 weeks. A total of under 250 trial participants underwent TCR sequencing, of whom about 210 had received two doses of AZD1222 and about 25 had received two doses of the MenACWY control vaccine. Trial participants were enrolled by age into 18-55, 56-69 and 70-plus year subgroups, with approximately 160, 26 and 62 TCR-sequenced participants respectively. The research as a whole found: The whole spike protein was spanned by vaccine-associated CD4 TCRs, and dominant responses were seen in regions 160-218 and 743-854. Because no samples from the day 14 peak response were available, repertoires could be characterized only after the peak T cell response. Spike-specific TCR breadth and depth rose significantly after two AZD1222 doses compared with day 0 and with MenACWY recipients. Conclusions about previously exposed vaccinees are limited because only five to seven AZD1222 recipients were SARS-CoV-2 seropositive at baseline. The 56-69-year group was small, and its depth increase did not reach significance, likely because of low power. Participants were mostly white British, with more females than males. The authors suggested clonal diversity may have been underestimated. Nearly half of unique spike-specific TCRs reportedly recognized epitopes outside regions mutated in the B.1.351 and B.1.1.7 variants.

Comments on this clone: This receptor's antigen is unknown. No base quality information exists; no much larger clone differs at one position.

V drops 2 bases and J drops 8 bases, leaving 6 bases in between. CDR3 length: 11 amino acids, cysteine to phenylalanine. Just CDR3 DNA is preserved here, 33 bases in frame from base 1. The CDR3 regions of human TCRbeta chains were subjected to immunosequencing. The source study handled its data this way. Repertoire TCRs were matched against a reference library of SARS-CoV-2-specific TCRs generated with the MIRA antigen-specificity platform. Breadth meant the fraction of unique TCRs that were SARS-CoV-2-associated, whereas depth meant the fraction of total T cells that were SARS-CoV-2-associated. Using the MIRA data, each spike-specific TCR was mapped to the spike region that the TCR reacts to and placed in a CD4 or CD8 class. Log10-transformed breadth and depth values were compared by one-way ANOVA with Sidak's multiple comparisons tests. What TCRdb holds here is the immuneACCESS table cut down to in-frame rearrangements. Part of the clones is not present; checked against another copy, under half of the missing clones reflect an unresolved V gene, and the others are unexplained. The DNA was the basis for D and trimming; V, J and clone size are from that table. Counted in this sample were around 99,000 clones; roughly 92% of them appeared once. Jointly, the top ten make up approximately 12% of the sample.

Reading the label with the study, this specimen's time point is: baseline before first vaccination. Vaccinee samples were obtained from the UK trials COV001 and COV002, which included a single-blind randomized controlled phase 2/3 trial of AZD1222 (ChAdOx1 nCoV-19) in healthy adults. For TCRbeta chain sequencing, PBMC samples were collected from trial participants at day 0 and at day 28 after the second dose. The chain uses TRBV12-3 or TRBV12-4 and TRBJ1-1; the D gene remains uncertain. The specimen was peripheral blood, collected on day 0 of AZD1222 vaccination. This sequence was found in an adult in good health. The CDR3 region has the sequence CASSLYIEAFF. The DNA is as follows: TGTGCCAGCAGTTTATACATCGAAGCTTTCTTT.